This T cell receptor (beta chain) was recorded in a study of T-cell reconstitution after alpha-beta-depleted transplantation in children. Construction of the TCRbeta library involved unique molecular identifiers. MiXCR was run by TCRdb on the PCR reads, yielding one entry per CDR3 protein. This table holds around 960,000 distinct CDR3 sequences, around 30% found once. This CDR3 comprises 19 residues. Germline CDR1 MNHEY, CDR2 SMNVEV (reference sequence). V gave up 11 bases and J gave up 5 bases; unmatched junction bases: 27. The chain carries TRBV27 and TRBJ1-2, with TRBD1 matching over 9 bases. Specimen: PBMCs, mostly from graft donor cells, collected 360 days after TCRalphabeta/CD19-depleted stem cell transplant. The clonotype was recovered from a boy younger than two who had a stem cell transplant for SCID, so the T cells may come from the graft donor. As DNA, the CDR3 is TGTGCCGCCAGCAGTTCTTACCGGACAGGGGATGCGGAGCTATATGGCTACACCTTC. Protein: CAASSSYRTGDAELYGYTF.